These 13 T cell receptor beta chains originate from one sample sequenced in a study of T cells in Graves' hyperthyroidism and ophthalmopathy. RNA transcripts gave rise to amplified TCR beta CDR3 regions. The TCR CDR3 was amplified in a first-round RT-PCR using the HTBI primer set. TCRdb analysed the multiplex PCR reads with MiXCR anew, one entry per CDR3 protein. This sample has 600,000 or so distinct CDR3 sequences, with roughly 46% found just once. The specimen sequenced was peripheral blood or thyroid tissue (not recorded which). These receptors came from a woman aged 18-30 years with Graves' hyperthyroidism.

To note about this clonotype: A clone one base away is much larger, so this may be a read error. This sequence joins TRBV24-1 and TRBJ2-2, with 10 positions matching TRBD1. CDR3 length equals 16 residues. Germline values: CDR1 KGHDR, CDR2 SFDVKD. CDR3 region: CATSETGTGESGEPFF. CDR3 nucleotide sequence: TGTGCCACCAGTGAGACCGGGACAGGGGAGTCCGGGGAGCCGTTTTTT.

A few counts support this clonotype. This chain links TRBV6-6 with TRBJ2-7; the D is unclear. The CDR3 runs 14 residues. Germline lookup yields CDR1 MNHNY and CDR2 SVGAGI (reference sequence). The ends were cut back, 6 bases at V and 4 bases at J, with 16 bases in the middle. CDR3 in DNA: TGTGCCAGCAGAGCCAGGTCGGGCCCTTACGAGCAGTACTTC. Translated, it gives CASRARSGPYEQYF.

This clonotype has ten or more counts. The chain carries TRBV29-1 and TRBJ2-5; D gene ambiguous. Germline-derived CDR1 and CDR2 are SQVTM and ANQGSEA. Trimming pared 5 bases from V and 2 bases from J, leaving 12 bases between. The CDR3 runs to 13 residues. This CDR3 reads CSVRRAGQETQYF. The CDR3 DNA reads TGCAGCGTTCGTCGGGCTGGGCAAGAGACCCAGTACTTC.

As regards this clonotype: This may be a read error, as it is one base from a much larger clone. The chain combines TRBV15 with TRBJ1-1, with D perhaps TRBD1 (6 bases). From germline, CDR1 is LNHNV and CDR2 YYDKDF (reference sequence). The CDR3 covers 15 residues. Trimming removed 0 bases from V and 3 bases from J, with 11 bases in between. Here the CDR3 reads CATSRDRGLDTEAFF. CDR3 DNA: TGTGCCACCAGCAGAGATCGGGGGCTCGACACTGAAGCTTTCTTT.

The chain uses TRBV7-9 and TRBJ2-5; D is unresolved. This CDR3 comprises 16 residues. V lost 6 bases, J lost 5 bases, and 22 bases lay in between. The V gene's germline CDR1 is SEHNR and CDR2 FQNEAQ (reference sequence). CDR3: CASRAGFGPRLETQYF. In DNA, the CDR3 is TGTGCCAGCAGGGCAGGATTCGGCCCCCGGCTGGAGACCCAGTACTTC.

This clonotype was picked up a small number of times. CDR3: CASSLDRRDSRYGYTF. The CDR3, as DNA: TGTGCCAGCAGCTTAGACCGCCGGGACAGTCGCTATGGCTACACCTTC. The rearrangement links TRBV7-2 to TRBJ1-2, with 7 bases that match TRBD1. Trimming took 1 base from V and 4 from J; bases not matched to a gene: 9. CDR1 SGHTA and CDR2 FQGNSA come from the germline V gene. CDR3 length equals 16 residues.

The chain links TRBV2 to TRBJ1-2; D not resolved. The germline V gene encodes CDR1 SNHLY and CDR2 FYNNEI. Trimming pared 5 bases from V and 8 bases from J, leaving 6 bases between. The CDR3 is 10 residues long. CDR3 in amino acids: CASSTRGYTF. CDR3 nucleotides: TGTGCCAGCAGTACGCGGGGCTACACCTTC.

This clonotype was counted many times. V is TRBV24-1 and J is TRBJ1-5; TRBD1 aligns across 9 bases. Unmatched junction bases numbered 5, after V lost 4 bases and J lost 5 bases. This CDR3 spans 15 amino acids. Germline-derived CDR1 and CDR2 are KGHDR and SFDVKD. The chain's CDR3 is CATSEAGTGHQPQHF. CDR3 nucleotides: TGTGCCACCAGTGAGGCTGGGACAGGGCATCAGCCCCAGCATTTT.

Concerning this clonotype: The junction and the germline gene differ at one end; a read error may be behind it. The gene calls are TRBV10-3 and TRBJ1-5; D is unresolved. CDR1 and CDR2 from the germline V gene are ENHRY and SYGVKD. The CDR3 is 17 residues long. CDR3 DNA sequence: TGTGCCAGCAGTTCCCAGACCCTGACGGATAGCAATCAGCCCCAGCATTTT. Residues: CASSSQTLTDSNQPQHF.

The rearrangement uses TRBV15 and TRBJ1-5; TRBD1 matches 7 bases. The CDR3 runs to 17 residues. Losses at the gene ends were 5 bases for V and 0 bases for J; bases not matched to a gene: 10. Germline loops: CDR1 LNHNV, CDR2 YYDKDF (reference sequence). CDR3 region: CATSVKRDSNSNQPQHF. For the CDR3, the DNA is TGTGCCACCAGCGTAAAGCGGGACAGCAATAGCAATCAGCCCCAGCATTTT.

Points on this clonotype: Since the CDR3 does not end with the conserved phenylalanine or tryptophan, this likely comes from a read error. The J gene is TRBJ2-7, the V gene TRBV7-8; D unresolved. V was clipped by 4 bases and J by 3 bases, with 4 bases between them. This CDR3 has 11 amino acids. Germline CDR1 is SGHVS and CDR2 is FQNEAQ. CDR3 sequence: CASSSVYEQYL. The CDR3 DNA reads as TGTGCCAGCAGCTCCGTCTACGAGCAGTACCTC.

The CDR3 loop reads CSVEVGGAETEAFF. CDR3 nucleotide sequence: TGCAGCGTTGAAGTAGGGGGCGCGGAGACTGAAGCTTTCTTT. The V and J genes are TRBV29-1 and TRBJ1-1; 7 bases agree with TRBD1. There are 14 residues in the CDR3. The V gene end was trimmed by 1 base and the J gene end by 5 bases; junction bases not matched to a gene: 7. Looked up from germline, CDR1 is SQVTM and CDR2 is ANQGSEA.

Only one count was recorded for this clonotype. The V and J genes are TRBV29-1 and TRBJ1-1, with 9 bases matching TRBD1. The CDR3 is 11 amino acids. V trimming: 6 bases; J trimming: 11 bases; junction bases outside the gene matches: 7. The germline V gene has CDR1 SQVTM and CDR2 ANQGSEA. CDR3 sequence (DNA): TGCAGCGTCGAGGGGGGACAGGGTGCTTTCTTT. Its translation: CSVEGGQGAFF. The variable domain in full, completed from reference TRBV29-1 and TRBJ1-1, reads SAVISQKPSRDICQRGTSLTIQCQVDSQVTMMFWYRQQPGQSLTLIATANQGSEATYESGFVIDKFPISRPNLTFSTLTVSNMSPEDSSIYLCSVEGGQGAFFGQGTRLTVV.